What follows describes a single TCR beta chain. Germline V gene lookup returns CDR1 MDHEN and CDR2 SYDVKM. There are 17 residues in the CDR3. V shed 8 bases and J shed 2 bases, with 21 bases lying between them. This sample was included in a study of cytomegalovirus exposure and HLA in healthy donors. Primers for the PCR totalled 60 Vbeta and 13 Jbeta. The data were produced by immunoSEQ multiplex PCR, yet TCRdb's version contains in-frame clones alone and is incomplete. The table includes roughly 98,000 clones, about 80% detected once. The sequence was obtained from a man aged 40-55 years in good health and CMV-seronegative. Material for sequencing was PBMCs. The chain recombines TRBV28 with TRBJ2-2; D is perhaps TRBD1 (6 bases). CDR3 DNA: TGTGCCAGCTGGGGTCGCCACAGGGAACTTAACACCGGGGAGCTGTTTTTT. Its protein product is CASWGRHRELNTGELFF.